The rows below give T cell receptor beta chains drawn from one sample of a study of CD8 T cells in ankylosing spondylitis. TCRdb analysed the 5' RACE reads with MiXCR anew, one entry per CDR3 protein. The sample yields about 24,000 distinct CDR3 sequences, 10% to 15% seen once. Specimen: blood. The receptors here all came from a male donor with ankylosing spondylitis or in good health (not recorded which). CDR3s include the opening cysteine and the closing phenylalanine or tryptophan. The D gene is left open where the match is weak. Some rows have no size entry. The others give once, few or many, or a class for an expanded clone.

>TRBV24-1|NA|few|TRBJ1-1
TGTGCCACCAGTGATTTGTGGGGTGAAGCTTTCTTT
CATSDLWGEAFF
>TRBV7-3|NA|medium-sized|TRBJ2-1
TGTGCCAGCAGCCCCTGGTACGGGGCCTACAATGAGCAGTTCTTC
CASSPWYGAYNEQFF
>TRBV29-1|TRBD1|few|TRBJ2-2
TGCAGCAGTACAGGGGGCCGGGACACCGGGGAGCTGTTTTTT
CSSTGGRDTGELFF
>TRBV7-9|TRBD2|NA|TRBJ2-1
TGTGCCAGCAGCCGAACTAGCGGGAGGTCAGTTGAGCAGTTCTTC
CASSRTSGRSVEQFF
>TRBV6-5|NA|few|TRBJ1-1
TGTGCCAGCAGACTGAGCCGTGGGGCAGGGGCTGAAGCTTTCTTT
CASRLSRGAGAEAFF
>TRBV28|TRBD1|NA|TRBJ1-4
TGTGCCAGCAGTACTACCGGGACGGGACAGCAAAAACTGTTTTTT
CASSTTGTGQQKLFF
>TRBV6-1|NA|many|TRBJ2-1
TGTGCCAGCCGGACCTTCCTTGGCGATGAGCAGTTCTTC
CASRTFLGDEQFF
>TRBV29-1|TRBD1|many|TRBJ1-1
TGCAGCGGTACCGGGACAGGGTTCACTGAAGCTTTCTTT
CSGTGTGFTEAFF
>TRBV5-1|NA|NA|TRBJ2-2
TGCGCCAGCAGCTTGTTTGGTGGACCCACCGGGGAGCTGTTTTTT
CASSLFGGPTGELFF
>TRBV20-1|NA|many|TRBJ2-1
TGCAGTGCGAAACTAACCTGGGAGCAGTTCTTC
CSAKLTWEQFF
>TRBV7-9|NA|NA|TRBJ2-1
TGTGCCAGCAGCGACACAGAAGAGCAGTTCTTC
CASSDTEEQFF
>TRBV18|NA|few|TRBJ1-4
TGTGCCAGCTCCCTTACGGGGGGCACTAATGAAAAACTGTTTTTT
CASSLTGGTNEKLFF
>TRBV12-3/TRBV12-4|TRBD1|NA|TRBJ2-1
TGTGCCAGCAGTCCAGACAGGGGGCAGTACAATGAGCAGTTCTTC
CASSPDRGQYNEQFF
>TRBV7-9|TRBD1|NA|TRBJ2-3
TGTGCCAGCAGCTTAGGGTCGGGACAGAAGACAGATACGCAGTATTTT
CASSLGSGQKTDTQYF
>TRBV12-2|NA|NA|TRBJ2-5
TGTGCAAGTCGCTTAGCGCAGGAGACTAGGAGGCAAGAGACCCAGTACTTC
CASRLAQETRRQETQYF
>TRBV5-6|TRBD2|few|TRBJ2-1
TGTGCCAGCAGCTTGAAGTCTAGCGGAATATACAGTGAGCAGTTCTTC
CASSLKSSGIYSEQFF
>TRBV20-1|TRBD2|few|TRBJ2-5
TGCAGTGCTACCCCTAGCGGGAGGGCCTTGGAGACCCAGTACTTC
CSATPSGRALETQYF
>TRBV5-5|TRBD2|few|TRBJ2-2
TGTGCCAGCAGCTTGGCCGGCGACAGCGGGATCACCGGGGAGCTGTTTTTT
CASSLAGDSGITGELFF
>TRBV7-2|NA|NA|TRBJ2-3
TGTGCCAGCAGACCGGGCGGTAGTTTGGCAGATACGCAGTATTTT
CASRPGGSLADTQYF
>TRBV29-1|NA|NA|TRBJ2-5
TGCAGCGTTGAAGGGAACCAAGAGACCCAGTACTTC
CSVEGNQETQYF
>TRBV3-1|NA|many|TRBJ1-4
TGTGCCAGCAGCCAAGAAGGTCAACTGTTTTTT
CASSQEGQLFF
>TRBV12-3/TRBV12-4|NA|NA|TRBJ1-1
TGTGCCAGCACTACCGGGACCTTCATGAACACTGAAGCTTTCTTT
CASTTGTFMNTEAFF
>TRBV7-2|NA|many|TRBJ2-2
TGTGCCAGCAGCTTTAGGACCTCGTTGGTCGGGGAGCTGTTTTTT
CASSFRTSLVGELFF
>TRBV7-9|NA|few|TRBJ2-5
TGTGCCAGCAGCTTAGGGCCAGGGAATGGACGAGAGACCCAGTACTTC
CASSLGPGNGRETQYF
>TRBV5-1|NA|few|TRBJ2-3
TGCGCCAGCAGCGCTGGGGGAACGGGCGCGGCAGATACGCAGTATTTT
CASSAGGTGAADTQYF
>TRBV4-2|TRBD1|few|TRBJ1-2
TGTGCCAGCAGCCAAGGGTCTAGAATGACAGGGCCGGACTATGGCTACACCTTC
CASSQGSRMTGPDYGYTF
>TRBV12-3/TRBV12-4|TRBD2|NA|TRBJ2-5
TGTGCCAGCAGTTTAGGGGAAGGGGTAGCGGGACACCAAGAGACCCAGTACTTC
CASSLGEGVAGHQETQYF
>TRBV20-1|TRBD1|few|TRBJ2-2
TGCAGTGCTAGAGGTGTCAGTTGGGACAGCAAGCTGTTTTTT
CSARGVSWDSKLFF
>TRBV21-1|NA|few|TRBJ2-7
TGTGCCAGCAGCAAAGGAACAGGGGGAGGTAGTTCCTACGAGCAGTACTTC
CASSKGTGGGSSYEQYF
>TRBV3-1|TRBD1|NA|TRBJ2-1
TGTGCCAGCAGCGACTCTTGGGACAGGGTTTTCTTC
CASSDSWDRVFF
>TRBV20-1|TRBD2|few|TRBJ2-2
TGCAGTGCCATTAGCGGGAGCGGAACCGGGGAGCTGTTTTTT
CSAISGSGTGELFF
>TRBV15|TRBD2|many|TRBJ2-3
TGTGCCACCAGCAGAGTAGCGGGAACCCCAGATACGCAGTATTTT
CATSRVAGTPDTQYF
>TRBV20-1|TRBD1|many|TRBJ2-7
TGCAGTGCTGGATCCGACAGGGTAGTAGGCTACGAGCAGTACTTC
CSAGSDRVVGYEQYF
>TRBV10-3|NA|NA|TRBJ1-2
TGTGCCATCAGTGAGTCGATCGGTCAGGGCAACTATGGCTACACCTTC
CAISESIGQGNYGYTF
>TRBV5-1|NA|few|TRBJ2-3
TGCGCCAGCAGCTTGGCCGGACGGAGCACAGATACGCAGTATTTT
CASSLAGRSTDTQYF
>TRBV29-1|NA|NA|TRBJ2-1
TGCAGCGTTGAAGGAGCATATGAGCAGTTCTTC
CSVEGAYEQFF
>TRBV20-1|NA|NA|TRBJ2-2
TGCAGTGCTAGGCTCCCCACGGTCACCGGGGAGCTGTTTTTT
CSARLPTVTGELFF
>TRBV2|TRBD1|few|TRBJ1-1
TGTGCCAGCAGTCCCCCCGGACAGGCTAACACTGAAGCTTTCTTT
CASSPPGQANTEAFF
>TRBV5-1|TRBD1|NA|TRBJ2-2
TGCGCCAGCAGCTCCCGGGACAGGGGGCCTGCCGGGGAGCTGTTTTTT
CASSSRDRGPAGELFF
>TRBV7-6|NA|many|TRBJ2-1
TGTGCCAGCAGCCCCCTTCCGGTCAGCCTGAACAATGAGCAGTTCTTC
CASSPLPVSLNNEQFF
>TRBV12-3/TRBV12-4|TRBD1|NA|TRBJ2-1
TGTGCCAGCAGTTGGACAGGGGGCCACAATGAGCAGTTCTTC
CASSWTGGHNEQFF
>TRBV7-3|NA|NA|TRBJ2-3
TGTGCCAGCAGCTTAACCGGGGAGACAGATACGCAGTATTTT
CASSLTGETDTQYF